The 20 T cell receptor beta chains presented below share a single source sample, sequenced in a study of T cell changes during pregnancy in multiple sclerosis. Here immunoSEQ multiplex PCR was the method, and the copy in TCRdb shows in-frame clones only, minus some. The data hold tens of thousands of clones, with 70% to 90% observed a single time. The sample here was CD8+ T cells from peripheral blood mononuclear cells, taken in the third trimester of pregnancy. These receptors came from a female donor with multiple sclerosis, enrolled in a pregnancy study.

CDR3 amino acids: CASSDDKRTAANTEAFF. The CDR3 DNA sequence: TGTGCCAGCAGTGACGACAAGAGGACAGCGGCGAACACTGAAGCTTTCTTT. The J gene is TRBJ1-1, the V gene TRBV2; D possibly corresponds to TRBD1 (6 bases). This CDR3 region has 17 residues. V lost 3 bases to trimming and J lost 1 base, with 18 bases between them. Germline CDR1 SNHLY, CDR2 FYNNEI.

The CDR3 sequence: CATGTAEAYGYTF. The CDR3, as DNA: TGTGCCACCGGGACAGCCGAGGCCTATGGCTACACCTTC. This chain joins TRBV10-3 and TRBJ1-2, with TRBD1 matching over 7 bases. CDR1 and CDR2 from the germline V gene are ENHRY and SYGVKD. The CDR3 has 13 residues. V shed 10 bases and J 4 bases; nucleotides not matched to a gene: 9.

The chain carries TRBV4-3 and TRBJ1-5, with unresolved D. The CDR3 loop spans 16 amino acids. Trimming cost V 2 bases and J 2 bases, with 13 bases left between them. Germline CDR1 reads LGHNA; CDR2 reads YSLEER. The CDR3 sequence is CASSQILGTGNQPQHF. The CDR3 bases are TGCGCCAGCAGCCAAATACTAGGAACGGGCAATCAGCCCCAGCATTTT.

The chain joins TRBV9 to TRBJ1-1, with D perhaps TRBD1 (6 bases). Trimming removed 4 bases from V and 4 bases from J, with 14 bases in between. This CDR3 spans 14 amino acids. Germline assignment: CDR1 SGDLS and CDR2 YYNGEE. This chain's CDR3 is CASSSGAGPTEAFF. DNA for the CDR3: TGTGCCAGCAGCTCAGGGGCCGGGCCCACTGAAGCTTTCTTT.

The chain recombines TRBV6-1 with TRBJ1-6; D is unclear. The V gene's germline CDR1 is MNHNS and CDR2 SASEGT. The CDR3 length is 13 residues. Trimming removed 2 bases from V and 11 bases from J, with 10 bases in between. The CDR3 reads CASSEIEVPPLHF. For the CDR3, the DNA is TGTGCCAGCAGTGAAATAGAAGTACCACCCCTCCACTTT.

CDR3 sequence (DNA): TGTGCCATTTGGGACATAAATCAGCCCCAGCATTTT. This translates into CAIWDINQPQHF. The V call is TRBV6-1, the J call TRBJ1-5; tentatively, D is TRBD1 (6 bases). Germline CDR1 and CDR2: MNHNS and SASEGT. Trimming left V 10 bases short and J 4 bases short, with 11 bases between. The CDR3 is 12 amino acids.

Comments on this clone: The junction shows a germline mismatch at one end, possibly a read error. The J gene is TRBJ2-7, the V gene TRBV11-2; D may be TRBD1 (5 bases). Germline V gives CDR1 SGHAT, CDR2 FQNNGV. The CDR3 is made up of 12 amino acids. CDR3 loop: CASSLGRVDFGF. The CDR3 DNA sequence: TGTGCCAGCAGCTTGGGCAGGGTAGATTTCGGATTC.

V usage is TRBV6-5 and J usage is TRBJ1-1, with a weak D call TRBD1 (5 bases). Germline assignment: CDR1 MNHEY and CDR2 SVGAGI. Trimming cost V 6 bases and J 8 bases, with 22 bases left between them. The CDR3 consists of 15 residues. The CDR3: CASRNNLETVKEAFF. As DNA, the CDR3 is TGTGCCAGCAGAAACAACCTAGAGACAGTCAAAGAAGCTTTCTTT.

A single count supports this clone. The chain is built from TRBV2 and TRBJ1-5, with 7 bases lining up with TRBD1. Germline values: CDR1 SNHLY, CDR2 FYNNEI. With 0 bases clipped from V and 4 bases from J, the junction kept 9 bases outside the gene matches. The CDR3 totals 17 residues. DNA of the CDR3: TGTGCCAGCAGTGAAGCCTGGAGGGGGCTTCGAAATCAGCCCCAGCATTTT. It translates to CASSEAWRGLRNQPQHF.

This clone is a singleton in its sample. The chain recombines TRBV9 with TRBJ2-7; TRBD1 might be the D (6 bases). The CDR3 runs 14 residues. The V end was cut by 0 bases, the J end by 2 bases, with 9 bases between. Germline lookup yields CDR1 SGDLS and CDR2 YYNGEE. The CDR3 DNA sequence: TGTGCCAGCAGCGTAGAGGACAGTCCCTACGAGCAGTACTTC. Translated, it gives CASSVEDSPYEQYF.

This chain uses TRBV19 with TRBJ1-2; D gene uncertain. This CDR3 contains 14 residues. V lost 2 bases, J lost 7 bases, and 14 bases lay in between. Germline V gene sequence: CDR1 LNHDA, CDR2 SQIVND (reference sequence). The CDR3 nucleotides read TGTGCCAGTAGTATATATAAAGGAGGCGTTGGCTACACCTTC. Translated: CASSIYKGGVGYTF.

The rearrangement uses TRBV10-1 and TRBJ2-2, with TRBD2 matching over 10 bases. Losses at the gene ends were 6 bases for V and 2 bases for J; bases not matched to a gene: 6. The V gene's germline CDR1 is WNHNN and CDR2 SYGVQD (reference sequence). There are 16 residues in the CDR3. This chain's CDR3 is CASSDLAGDNTGELFF. DNA for the CDR3: TGCGCCAGCAGCGATCTAGCGGGGGATAACACCGGGGAGCTGTTTTTT.

This chain connects TRBV10-3 to TRBJ2-7; weak D call: TRBD2 (6 bases). V was shortened by 5 bases and J by 7 bases, with 18 bases between the two germline ends. This CDR3 spans 14 amino acids. Germline loops: CDR1 ENHRY, CDR2 SYGVKD. As DNA, the CDR3 is TGTGCCATCAGTCCAGATGGAGGGTACTGGGAGCAGTACTTC. Amino acid sequence: CAISPDGGYWEQYF.

The chain combines TRBV29-1 with TRBJ2-5; possible D gene TRBD2, 6 bases. This CDR3 has 14 amino acids. Germline assignment: CDR1 SQVTM and CDR2 ANQGSEA. Trimming cost V 2 bases and J 6 bases, with 16 bases left between them. This CDR3 reads CSVEQQEGGKTQYF. CDR3 in DNA: TGCAGCGTTGAACAACAGGAGGGCGGAAAGACCCAGTACTTC. The complete variable domain, with remaining parts taken from reference TRBV29-1 and TRBJ2-5, reads SAVISQKPSRDICQRGTSLTIQCQVDSQVTMMFWYRQQPGQSLTLIATANQGSEATYESGFVIDKFPISRPNLTFSTLTVSNMSPEDSSIYLCSVEQQEGGKTQYFGPGTRLLVL.

This clone was found a few times. CDR3 sequence reads: CASSLGLAADTQYF. DNA for the CDR3: TGTGCCAGCAGCCTGGGACTAGCGGCAGATACGCAGTATTTT. J is TRBJ2-3 and V is TRBV5-4, with 11 bases fitting TRBD2. CDR3 length equals 14 residues. Germline CDR1 SGHNT, CDR2 YYREEE (reference sequence). V dropped 4 bases and J dropped 4; count of bases not matched to a gene: 2. Complete variable domain (other parts from reference TRBV5-4 and TRBJ2-3): ETGVTQSPTHLIKTRGQQVTLRCSSQSGHNTVSWYQQALGQGPQFIFQYYREEENGRGNFPPRFSGLQFPNYSSELNVNALELDDSALYLCASSLGLAADTQYFGPGTRLTVL.

This chain uses TRBV6-5 with TRBJ2-1; 8 nucleotides match TRBD2. The CDR3 totals 15 residues. V shed 0 bases, J shed 4 bases, and the junction held 2 bases outside the gene matches. The germline V gene has CDR1 MNHEY and CDR2 SVGAGI. The CDR3 DNA follows: TGTGCCAGCAGTTACTCGACGGGGGGGTACAATGAGCAGTTCTTC. This codes for CASSYSTGGYNEQFF.

This clone was seen a handful of times. J is TRBJ2-7 and V is TRBV4-2; TRBD2 agrees at 13 bases. Germline V lookup: CDR1 LGHNA, CDR2 YNFKEQ. This CDR3 comprises 16 residues. The trim removed 2 bases at V and 5 bases at J, leaving 6 bases unmatched. CDR3 bases: TGTGCCAGCAGCCAACTACTAGCGGGGGGGCAGGACGAGCAGTACTTC. Protein product: CASSQLLAGGQDEQYF.

This clone showed up just once. J is TRBJ2-5 and V is TRBV30, with 11 bases identical to TRBD2. This CDR3 spans 15 amino acids. Germline V gene data show CDR1 as GTSNPN and CDR2 as SVGIG (reference sequence). The trim removed 5 bases at V and 5 bases at J, leaving 10 bases unmatched. The CDR3 sequence: CAWDTLAGVEETQYF. CDR3 coding DNA: TGTGCCTGGGACACACTAGCGGGGGTCGAGGAGACCCAGTACTTC.

The chain links TRBV9 to TRBJ2-5; a weak D match, TRBD1 (6 bases). The CDR3 runs 15 residues. V lost 0 bases and J 5 bases, leaving 14 bases between the germline ends. Germline V gives CDR1 SGDLS, CDR2 YYNGEE. The CDR3 sequence is CASSVVVKGVETQYF. The DNA of the CDR3 is TGTGCCAGCAGCGTAGTAGTGAAGGGGGTCGAGACCCAGTACTTC.

V and J are TRBV7-9 and TRBJ2-7, with 9 nucleotides matching TRBD1. Germline V gene data show CDR1 as SEHNR and CDR2 as FQNEAQ (reference sequence). The CDR3 sequence is 13 residues long. The ends lost 5 bases at V and 7 bases at J; junction bases unmatched: 6. The CDR3 nucleotides are TGTGCCAGCAGCCCACAGGGGGCGAATGAGCAGTACTTC. It translates to CASSPQGANEQYF.